This T cell receptor beta chain was observed in a study of blood T cell repertoires in COVID-19 (dated by TCRdb to the early 2020s). Concerning the study at large: Collaborator samples came from the United States, Italy and Spain and covered acute and convalescent phases of COVID-19. The prospective study material was composed of cDNA or gDNA derived from T cells, B-cell-depleted T cells, or PBMCs. The dataset comprised deeply sampled blood TCRbeta repertoires from subjects exposed to, actively infected with, or recovered from COVID-19. The repertoires were made available in a free public database intended to serve as a resource for research on the immune response to SARS-CoV-2. The samples were drawn from two sources: the first 160 participants of the ongoing ImmuneRACE study, and 1,000 to 1,500 subjects contributed by 6 global collaborators. Sample metadata almost always included a de-identified subject ID, COVID-19 status, age in years and sex. Where available, HLA class I and class II types were taken from metadata supplied by the sample provider and were not determined by assay-based typing. General conclusions and limits of the study: Clinical and demographic metadata were provided uncurated, with the amount varying by source and participant.

In Seattle, one collaborating source enrolled patients while the infection was active and tracked those patients longitudinally over the course of disease. Each collaborating institution followed its own protocols to collect whole blood in K2EDTA tubes. Collaborator samples were shipped for TCRbeta analysis as frozen whole blood, isolated PBMCs, or DNA extracted from either sample type. V is pared back by 11 bases and J by 2 bases, with 13 bases lying between the germline termini. The CDR3, cysteine through phenylalanine, is 13 amino acids long. Of all the DNA, just the CDR3 is kept, 39 bases in frame from base 1. CDR1 and CDR2, per the germline V gene, are SGHTA and FQGNSA. Turning to this clone: Its recognized antigen is unknown. No clone much larger than this one lies a single base away; base qualities are absent.

TCRbeta CDR3 regions were amplified from genomic DNA by means of the immunoSEQ Assay, a bias-controlled multiplex PCR. On the authors' methods: The number of nucleated cells in each sample was estimated by amplification of reference gene primers within the assay. To quantify the absolute abundance of each unique TCRbeta CDR3 rearrangement, sequence reads were collapsed and filtered. For each sample, productive Simpson clonality was calculated by taking the square root of Simpson's diversity index across productive rearrangements. As stored in TCRdb, this immuneACCESS dataset retains in-frame rearrangements with V and J assigned. A fraction of the clones does not appear; measured against another copy, unresolved V genes explain less than half of the discrepancy, and the remainder lacks a known reason. The D gene and trimming were derived from the DNA, and the V and J assignments and clone size from that table. Across this sample there are hundreds of thousands of clones, with over 75% seen only once. In total, the top ten clones hold roughly 11% of the sample.

The V gene is TRBV7-2 and the J gene is TRBJ1-3, with TRBD1 tentatively as D gene (5 bases match). Sequencing was carried out using peripheral blood. The sequence was collected from a man aged 50-59 years with COVID-19, enrolled during active disease. The CDR3 protein: CAGGAGPGNTIYF. The DNA sequence is given as TGTGCCGGAGGGGCAGGGCCTGGAAACACCATATATTTT.